One sample yielded the 20 T cell receptor beta chains listed below, sequenced in a study of graft-versus-host responses after intestinal transplantation. Intraepithelial lymphocytes and lamina propria lymphocytes were released through processing of graft tissue. Data came from immunoSEQ multiplex PCR; TCRdb stores just in-frame clones and leaves some out. The sample shows 15,000 or so clones, roughly 68% of them seen only once. Sequenced here: ileum tissue, sampled approximately 780 days after intestinal transplantation. All receptors come from a human patient who received an intestinal transplant, so some T cells may come from the graft donor.

The J gene is TRBJ1-1, the V gene TRBV29-1; 7 bases align to TRBD1. The CDR3 has 13 amino acids. Germline V gives CDR1 SQVTM, CDR2 ANQGSEA. V was clipped by 6 bases and J by 3 bases; unmatched bases: 7. CDR3 sequence: CSVAGQSDTEAFF. The CDR3 DNA follows: TGCAGCGTCGCGGGACAGTCCGACACTGAAGCTTTCTTT.

This sequence joins TRBV5-1 and TRBJ1-6; 9 bases line up with TRBD1. With V trimmed by 4 bases and J by 7 bases, 15 bases remained unmatched. Germline CDR1 reads SGHRS; CDR2 reads YFSETQ. The CDR3 spans 18 residues. CDR3 protein: CASSLSGGTGFSNSPLHF. In DNA, the CDR3 is TGCGCCAGCAGCCTGAGTGGCGGGACAGGGTTTAGCAATTCACCCCTCCACTTT.

Comments on this clone: As the CDR3 is not closed by the conserved phenylalanine or tryptophan, this likely results from a read error. V gene TRBV7-2 combines with J gene TRBJ1-2, with 10 bases identical to TRBD1. Trimming at V came to 0 bases and at J to 4 bases, leaving 8 bases not matched to a gene. CDR1 and CDR2 (germline): SGHTA, FQGNSA. The CDR3 has 17 residues. The CDR3 here is CASSLAVGQGKGYGYTL. As DNA, the CDR3 is TGTGCCAGCAGCTTAGCGGTGGGACAGGGGAAGGGCTATGGCTACACCCTC.

This chain uses TRBV6-1 with TRBJ1-3; D unclear. This CDR3 has 15 residues. Germline values: CDR1 MNHNS, CDR2 SASEGT. V dropped 5 bases and J dropped 0 bases, with 11 bases sitting between them. The CDR3 spells CASSISDSSGNTIYF. The CDR3 DNA reads as TGTGCCAGCAGTATCTCGGACTCCTCTGGAAACACCATATATTTT.

The chain recombines TRBV13 with TRBJ2-5; perhaps TRBD2 as D (6 bases). Trimming stripped 5 bases from V and 2 bases from J, with 18 bases between. Germline V gene sequence: CDR1 PRHDT, CDR2 FYEKMQ (reference sequence). This CDR3 has 16 amino acids. As DNA, the CDR3 is TGTGCCAGCAGCCCCAAGGAGGGCCCCCAACAAGAGACCCAGTACTTC. Translated, it gives CASSPKEGPQQETQYF.

The J gene is TRBJ2-7, the V gene TRBV11-2, with 7 positions matching TRBD1. J lost 3 bases, V lost 6 bases, and 8 bases had no gene match. The CDR3 is 14 residues long. Per germline, CDR1 SGHAT and CDR2 FQNNGV. The CDR3 DNA is TGTGCCAGCAGACCTCTCAGGGGGAACTACGAGCAGTACTTC. This codes for CASRPLRGNYEQYF.

This clone was detected only once. The chain uses TRBV5-1 and TRBJ2-1, with no clear D. The CDR3 is 13 residues long. Per germline, CDR1 SGHRS and CDR2 YFSETQ. V lost 2 bases and J lost 2, with 5 bases in between. DNA of the CDR3: TGCGCCAGCAGCTTCGGTCCCTACAATGAGCAGTTCTTC. Protein sequence: CASSFGPYNEQFF.

Turning to this clone: The junction departs from germline at one end; a sequencing error may be responsible. The V gene is TRBV13, the J gene TRBJ2-3; 12 bases agree with TRBD2. The CDR3 is 16 residues long. Germline values: CDR1 PRHDT, CDR2 FYEKMQ (reference sequence). In DNA form, the CDR3 reads TGTGCCAGCAGCGTAGGGACTAGCGGGAGCACAGATACGCAGTATTTT. Protein product: CASSVGTSGSTDTQYF.

This clone has only a few counts. The chain couples TRBV15 to TRBJ2-5; TRBD2 is a possible D gene (6 bases). Between the trimmed V and J ends, which lost 0 bases and 3 bases, there was a span of 8 bases. The CDR3 length is 14 residues. Germline V lookup: CDR1 LNHNV, CDR2 YYDKDF (reference sequence). CDR3 loop: CATSRDSGEETQYF. The CDR3 nucleotides are TGTGCCACCAGCAGAGATAGCGGTGAAGAGACCCAGTACTTC.

The rearrangement links TRBV28 to TRBJ2-7; tentative D call: TRBD2 (6 bases). This CDR3 spans 15 amino acids. Trimming pared 6 bases from V and 3 bases from J, leaving 18 bases between. Germline V gene data show CDR1 as MDHEN and CDR2 as SYDVKM. The CDR3: CASRSQGGNFYEQYF. For the CDR3, the DNA is TGTGCCAGCAGGTCCCAGGGCGGGAACTTCTACGAGCAGTACTTC. The full variable domain, rest sourced from reference TRBV28 and TRBJ2-7, is DVKVTQSSRYLVKRTGEKVFLECVQDMDHENMFWYRQDPGLGLRLIYFSYDVKMKEKGDIPEGYSVSREKKERFSLILESASTNQTSMYLCASRSQGGNFYEQYFGPGTRLTVT.

This chain joins TRBV18 and TRBJ2-2, with 10 bases lining up with TRBD2. Trimming took 4 bases from V and 5 from J; bases not matched to a gene: 4. Germline V gene sequence: CDR1 KGHSH, CDR2 LQKENI. The CDR3 is made up of 15 amino acids. The CDR3 spells CASSRGTSETGELFF. Written as DNA, the CDR3 is TGTGCCAGCTCACGGGGGACTAGCGAAACCGGGGAGCTGTTTTTT. Full variable domain (missing parts from reference TRBV18 and TRBJ2-2): NAGVMQNPRHLVRRRGQEARLRCSPMKGHSHVYWYRQLPEEGLKFMVYLQKENIIDESGMPKERFSAEFPKEGPSILRIQQVVRGDSAAYFCASSRGTSETGELFFGEGSRLTVL.

The V and J genes are TRBV20-1 and TRBJ2-1; unclear D gene. Germline loops: CDR1 DFQATT, CDR2 SNEGSKA (reference sequence). Trimming cost V 3 bases and J 7 bases, with 7 bases left between them. The length of the CDR3 is 11 residues. The CDR3 DNA reads as TGCAGTGCTAGCGAACCGAATGAGCAGTTCTTC. It codes for CSASEPNEQFF.

This sequence joins TRBV6-5 and TRBJ2-5; D call uncertain. V lost 6 bases and J lost 5, with 10 bases in between. The length of the CDR3 is 12 residues. Germline V gene sequence: CDR1 MNHEY, CDR2 SVGAGI. Here the CDR3 reads CASRHSLETQYF. The DNA for the CDR3 is TGTGCCAGCAGACACTCGTTGGAGACCCAGTACTTC.

The chain uses TRBV5-1 and TRBJ2-6; D gene unclear. Germline CDR1 and CDR2: SGHRS and YFSETQ. Trimming took off 4 bases at V and 0 bases at J, with 8 bases between the two ends. The CDR3 is 15 residues long. The CDR3 sequence is CASSPLTSGANVLTF. CDR3 DNA sequence: TGCGCCAGCAGCCCCTTAACCTCTGGGGCCAACGTCCTGACTTTC.

The chain combines TRBV6-5 with TRBJ2-1; D is undetermined. In germline, CDR1 is MNHEY, CDR2 SVGAGI. The CDR3 sequence is 14 residues long. Trimming took off 5 bases at V and 9 bases at J, with 17 bases between the two ends. The CDR3: CASSLQSSRSEQFF. The CDR3 region has the DNA TGTGCCAGCAGTCTTCAATCCTCCCGGAGTGAGCAGTTCTTC.

For this clone: The junction and the germline gene differ at one end; a read error may be behind it. The chain couples TRBV28 to TRBJ1-5; D remains ambiguous. CDR1 is MDHEN, CDR2 SYDVKM, per germline. The CDR3 covers 12 residues. The CDR3 DNA is TGTGCCAGCACCCCGCCTGAGGGCTCATCGAATTTT. It specifies CASTPPEGSSNF. Supplemented by reference TRBV28 and TRBJ1-5, the full variable domain reads DVKVTQSSRYLVKRTGEKVFLECVQDMDHENMFWYRQDPGLGLRLIYFSYDVKMKEKGDIPEGYSVSREKKERFSLILESASTNQTSMYLCASTPPEGSSNFGDGTRLSIL.

This clone came up once. The rearrangement links TRBV4-3 to TRBJ2-3; 11 bases agree with TRBD2. Unmatched junction bases numbered 7, after V lost 2 bases and J lost 3 bases. CDR3 length: 17 amino acids. Germline values: CDR1 LGHNA, CDR2 YSLEER. CDR3 coding DNA: TGCGCCAGCAGCCAAAGAGGACTAGCGGGTGTTACAGATACGCAGTATTTT. This sequence encodes CASSQRGLAGVTDTQYF.

The CDR3: CASSLRDSLYEQYF. In nucleotides, the CDR3 is TGCGCCAGCAGCCTCCGGGACAGCCTCTACGAGCAGTACTTC. The rearrangement uses TRBV5-1 and TRBJ2-5, with 7 bases matching TRBD1. The J call is in doubt because the DNA end fits TRBJ2-7 better. CDR3 length: 14 residues. Germline V gives CDR1 SGHRS, CDR2 YFSETQ.

The chain is built from TRBV27 and TRBJ1-3; D gene unclear. V lost 3 bases, J lost 2 bases, and 8 bases lay in between. The germline gives CDR1 MNHEY, CDR2 SMNVEV (reference sequence). The CDR3 has 14 amino acids. The CDR3: CASSLSGPGNTIYF. The CDR3 region has the DNA TGTGCCAGCAGTTTGTCCGGGCCTGGAAACACCATATATTTT.

The chain combines TRBV5-6 with TRBJ1-2; D not certain. Per the germline V gene, CDR1 is SGHDT and CDR2 is YYEEEE. V lost 3 bases, J lost 5 bases, and 14 bases lay in between. The CDR3 is 14 residues long. Written as DNA, the CDR3 is TGTGCCAGCAGCTCTATCCGACGGAATTATGGCTACACCTTC. Encoded protein: CASSSIRRNYGYTF.